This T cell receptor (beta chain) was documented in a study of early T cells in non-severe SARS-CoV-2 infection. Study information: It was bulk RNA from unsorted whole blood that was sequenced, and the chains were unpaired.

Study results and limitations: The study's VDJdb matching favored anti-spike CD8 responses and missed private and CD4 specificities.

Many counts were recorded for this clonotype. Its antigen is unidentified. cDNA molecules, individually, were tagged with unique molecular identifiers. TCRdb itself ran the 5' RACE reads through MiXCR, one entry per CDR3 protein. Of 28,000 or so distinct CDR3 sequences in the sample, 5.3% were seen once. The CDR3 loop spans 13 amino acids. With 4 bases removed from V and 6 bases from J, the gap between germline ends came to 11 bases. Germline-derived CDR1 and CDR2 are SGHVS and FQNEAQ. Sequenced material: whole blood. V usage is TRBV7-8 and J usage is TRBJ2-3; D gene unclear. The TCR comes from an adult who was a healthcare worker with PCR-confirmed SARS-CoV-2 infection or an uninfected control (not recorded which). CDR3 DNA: TGTGCCAGCAGCTCCTCCCAGTGGGATACGCAGTATTTT. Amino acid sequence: CASSSSQWDTQYF.